This T cell receptor (beta chain) was captured in a study of shared clonotypes between healthy human individuals. The ends were cut back, 3 bases at V and 5 bases at J, with 11 bases in the middle. Per the germline V gene, CDR1 is SGHNT and CDR2 is YENEEA. The CDR3 covers 14 residues. Points on this clone: Its antigen is currently unknown.

General observations from the study: The sampled material consisted only of blood, and tissue repertoires are likely to differ.

The CD8 memory sample joined CD45RO+ cells and CCR7-negative CD45RA+ cells. Only in-frame clones appear in the TCRdb table, and some are missing; sequencing was by immunoSEQ multiplex PCR. The table records 550,000 to 800,000 clones, 90% of them present only once. This rearrangement joins TRBV11-3 to TRBJ2-1; TRBD2 might be the D (6 bases). This sequence originates from a young man in good health. Some clones in this sample may be carry-over from other donors' samples. Material: memory CD8+ T cells from PBMCs. Subset specified: CD45RO+ cells pooled with CCR7-negative TemRA cells. Written as DNA, the CDR3 is TGTGCCAGCAGCTTTGGCGGGGAACACAATGAGCAGTTCTTC. Its translation is CASSFGGEHNEQFF.